The entry below describes one T cell receptor beta chain. The clone's antigen remains unknown. No clone much larger than this one lies a single base away; base qualities are absent. Whole blood was collected in K2EDTA tubes by collaborating institutions according to the institutions' own protocols. For TCRbeta analysis, collaborator samples were shipped as frozen whole blood, as isolated PBMCs, or as DNA extracted from either sample type. The data belong to a study of blood T cell repertoires in COVID-19 (dated by TCRdb to 2018 to 2021). Describing the broader study: The collaborator samples originated in the United States, Italy and Spain and spanned the acute and convalescent phases of COVID-19. The repertoires were released in a freely available public database meant as a resource for research on the immune response to SARS-CoV-2. The dataset comprised deeply sampled blood TCRbeta repertoires from subjects exposed to, actively infected with, or recovered from COVID-19. The prospective study material was composed of cDNA or gDNA derived from T cells, B-cell-depleted T cells, or PBMCs. A de-identified subject ID, COVID-19 status, age in years and sex were almost always included in the sample metadata. Samples came from the ongoing ImmuneRACE study (first 160 participants) plus 1,254 subjects from 6 global collaborators. HLA class I and class II types, where available, came from metadata supplied by the sample provider rather than from assay-based typing. Study-level results and caveats: The quantity of clinical and demographic metadata differed by source and by participant and was supplied without curation.

The immunoSEQ Assay, a bias-controlled multiplex PCR, was used to amplify TCRbeta CDR3 regions from genomic DNA. The authors' pipeline ran thus. Within the assay, amplification of reference gene primers was used to estimate how many nucleated cells each sample contained. To quantify the absolute abundance of each unique TCRbeta CDR3 rearrangement, sequence reads were collapsed and filtered. For each sample, productive Simpson clonality was calculated as the square root of Simpson's diversity index over productive rearrangements. Imported from immuneACCESS, the table was reduced by TCRdb to in-frame sequences with V and J called. These copies leave out some clones; in studies compared against another copy, an unresolved V gene accounts for under half, and the cause of the remainder is not known. V, J and clone size reflect that table, while D and trimming were determined from the DNA. The sample records 250,000 to 300,000 clones, around four fifths of which are singletons. The ten largest clones capture roughly 5.7% of the sample.

Via the germline V gene, CDR1 is MDHEN and CDR2 SYDVKM. The trim is 4 bases for V and 5 bases for J, with a gap of 14 bases between the germline ends. The CDR3 sequence holds 14 residues, the cysteine and phenylalanine included. The read is trimmed to its CDR3 DNA, 42 bases read in frame from base 1. The chain joins TRBV28 to TRBJ2-5; a tentative D call is TRBD1 (6 bases match). The TCR originated in a man older than 75 with acute or convalescent COVID-19. The sequenced material came from peripheral blood. The CDR3 protein: CASSWSGVKETQYF. In nucleotide form, the sequence is TGTGCCAGCAGTTGGTCAGGGGTAAAGGAGACCCAGTACTTC.